The next 16 T cell receptor beta chains were all read from a single sample in a study of blood T cell repertoires in COVID-19. Generated by immunoSEQ multiplex PCR, the TCRdb table keeps only in-frame clones and is missing some. This table has some 78,000 clones, nearly 90% appearing once. Sequencing input: peripheral blood. These receptors were obtained from a woman of 80 years or more with active or convalescent COVID-19.

This clone is a singleton in its sample. The rearrangement links TRBV7-2 to TRBJ2-5, with TRBD2 matching over 13 bases. The V segment lost 5 bases and the J segment 5 bases; nucleotides outside the gene matches: 8. This CDR3 has 16 residues. CDR1 is SGHTA, CDR2 FQGNSA, per germline. Written as DNA, the CDR3 is TGTGCCAGCAGCCCACTAGCGGGAGGGCCTTGGGAGACCCAGTACTTC. The encoded protein is CASSPLAGGPWETQYF.

The chain carries TRBV11-2 and TRBJ1-1, with TRBD1 identical over 8 bases. The germline CDR1 and CDR2 sequences are SGHAT and FQNNGV. After removal of 6 bases from V and 4 bases from J, the junction contained 7 bases not matched to a gene. The CDR3 has 14 residues. CDR3 sequence (DNA): TGTGCCAGCAGATTGACAGGGGAAGGCACTGAAGCTTTCTTT. This sequence encodes CASRLTGEGTEAFF.

This chain links TRBV19 with TRBJ1-6; the D gene is possibly TRBD1 (5 bases). CDR1 is LNHDA and CDR2 is SQIVND in the germline V gene (reference sequence). The CDR3 is made up of 18 amino acids. Between the trimmed V and J ends, which lost 3 bases and 0 bases, there was a span of 15 bases. CDR3 nucleotide sequence: TGTGCCAGTAGTATGGAAGCGACAGCAAGCTCCTATAATTCACCCCTCCACTTT. Amino acid sequence: CASSMEATASSYNSPLHF.

V gene TRBV3-1 (or the pseudogene TRBV3-2) combines with J gene TRBJ1-5, with a tentative D call TRBD1 (6 bases). Per germline, CDR1 LGHDT and CDR2 YNNKEL (reference sequence). V was clipped by 5 bases and J by 8 bases, with 16 bases between them. CDR3 size: 14 residues. CDR3: CASSRGASGEPQHF. CDR3 nucleotides: TGTGCCAGCAGCAGGGGCGCCTCAGGGGAGCCCCAGCATTTT.

The CDR3, as DNA: TGTGCCAGCAGTTTATGGGCAACGATACATGAGCAGTTCTTC. This gives the protein CASSLWATIHEQFF. The chain couples TRBV27 to TRBJ2-1; D not resolved. This CDR3 is 14 amino acids long. Germline CDR1 and CDR2: MNHEY and SMNVEV (reference sequence). Trimming pared 1 base from V and 8 bases from J, leaving 12 bases between.

CDR3: CASSSGQGAPLHF. The CDR3 bases are TGTGCCAGCAGTTCGGGACAGGGGGCACCCCTCCACTTT. V usage is TRBV6-6 and J usage is TRBJ1-6; TRBD1 matches 11 bases. With 4 bases clipped from V and 11 bases from J, the junction kept 1 base outside the gene matches. Germline CDR1 is MNHNY and CDR2 is SVGAGI (reference sequence). The CDR3 has 13 amino acids.

The genes are TRBV7-9 and TRBJ2-4; TRBD1 matches at 7 bases. Germline V gene sequence: CDR1 SEHNR, CDR2 FQNEAQ (reference sequence). Unmatched junction bases numbered 17, after V lost 7 bases and J lost 8 bases. CDR3 length: 16 amino acids. The CDR3 nucleotides read TGTGCCAGCACCACAGGGGCAGGTAATAAGGTTGACATTCAGTACTTC. It yields the protein CASTTGAGNKVDIQYF.

V gene TRBV28 combines with J gene TRBJ1-5; perhaps TRBD1 as D (5 bases). V was trimmed by 8 bases and J by 6 bases, leaving 14 bases between them. The CDR3 extends over 13 amino acids. Germline V gene lookup returns CDR1 MDHEN and CDR2 SYDVKM. The CDR3 DNA reads as TGTGCCAGCGGGGGGGGAGTAACTCAGCCCCAGCATTTT. Protein product: CASGGGVTQPQHF.

The chain couples TRBV27 to TRBJ1-2; maybe TRBD1 (6 bases). V was pared by 5 bases and J by 3 bases, with 16 bases between. Germline assignment: CDR1 MNHEY and CDR2 SMNVEV (reference sequence). This CDR3 comprises 15 residues. CDR3 bases: TGTGCCAGCAGTCCAACAGGGTTTGTGGACTATGGCTACACCTTC. Its translation: CASSPTGFVDYGYTF.

In nucleotides, the CDR3 is TGTGCCAGCAGCGGTAGGGGTTCGGGGGGAACCGATGAAAAACTGTTTTTT. Encoded protein: CASSGRGSGGTDEKLFF. The chain couples TRBV9 to TRBJ1-4; perhaps TRBD1 as D (5 bases). Germline V gives CDR1 SGDLS, CDR2 YYNGEE. Between the trimmed V and J ends, which lost 3 bases and 6 bases, there was a span of 21 bases. This CDR3 contains 17 residues.

The chain uses TRBV19 and TRBJ1-5, with unresolved D. This CDR3 is built from 13 residues. Germline V CDR1 and CDR2: LNHDA, SQIVND (reference sequence). Trimming shortened V by 2 bases and J by 6 bases, and 8 bases separated the two germline ends. DNA of the CDR3: TGTGCCAGTAGTATACAGGAAGGTCAGCCCCAGCATTTT. Amino acids: CASSIQEGQPQHF.

V and J are TRBV7-3 and TRBJ2-2, with 9 bases matching TRBD2. The CDR3 extends over 14 amino acids. Germline trimming cut 8 bases from V and 1 base from J; bases unmatched to any gene: 2. Germline V lookup: CDR1 SGHTA, CDR2 FQGTGA. CDR3 nucleotides: TGTGCCAGCTGGCGGGAGGGGAACACCGGGGAGCTGTTTTTT. Translation: CASWREGNTGELFF. The whole variable domain, remainder taken from reference TRBV7-3 and TRBJ2-2, is GAGVSQTPSNKVTEKGKYVELRCDPISGHTALYWYRQSLGQGPEFLIYFQGTGAADDSGLPNDRFFAVRPEGSVSTLKIQRTERGDSAVYLCASWREGNTGELFFGEGSRLTVL.

The chain links TRBV5-4 to TRBJ2-5; 7 bases match TRBD2. The CDR3 totals 17 residues. V shed 2 bases and J 1 base; nucleotides not matched to a gene: 11. Germline V gene lookup returns CDR1 SGHNT and CDR2 YYREEE (reference sequence). The CDR3 coding sequence is TGTGCCAGCAGCTTCGGGGGGAGGGGCGGGAGCCAAGAGACCCAGTACTTC. Translated: CASSFGGRGGSQETQYF.

This chain links TRBV18 with TRBJ1-5; D may be TRBD1 (6 bases). Germline CDR1 reads KGHSH; CDR2 reads LQKENI. The CDR3 is 16 amino acids. With 0 bases removed from V and 4 bases from J, the gap between germline ends came to 13 bases. The CDR3, as DNA: TGTGCCAGCTCACCACCGCAGGGGACGGGAAATCAGCCCCAGCATTTT. Its translation is CASSPPQGTGNQPQHF.

This chain links TRBV14 with TRBJ2-7, with a tentative D call TRBD1 (6 bases). Trimming pared 1 base from V and 4 bases from J, leaving 14 bases between. The CDR3 has 15 residues. Germline CDR1 and CDR2: SGHDN and FVKESK. DNA of the CDR3: TGTGCCAGCAGCCAAGCTCAGGGGACATTGTACGAGCAGTACTTC. Translation gives CASSQAQGTLYEQYF. Full variable domain (missing parts from reference TRBV14 and TRBJ2-7): EAGVTQFPSHSVIEKGQTVTLRCDPISGHDNLYWYRRVMGKEIKFLLHFVKESKQDESGMPNNRFLAERTGGTYSTLKVQPAELEDSGVYFCASSQAQGTLYEQYFGPGTRLTVT.

This chain links TRBV28 with TRBJ1-5; 8 positions match TRBD1. With 5 bases clipped from V and 3 bases from J, the junction kept 33 bases outside the gene matches. Germline lookup yields CDR1 MDHEN and CDR2 SYDVKM. The CDR3 loop spans 24 amino acids. The CDR3 DNA follows: TGTGCCAGCAGTACCGCGACCCACCTACAAAACCGAAAGCAGGGGGCCGAAAACAATCAGCCCCAGCATTTT. Its translation is CASSTATHLQNRKQGAENNQPQHF.